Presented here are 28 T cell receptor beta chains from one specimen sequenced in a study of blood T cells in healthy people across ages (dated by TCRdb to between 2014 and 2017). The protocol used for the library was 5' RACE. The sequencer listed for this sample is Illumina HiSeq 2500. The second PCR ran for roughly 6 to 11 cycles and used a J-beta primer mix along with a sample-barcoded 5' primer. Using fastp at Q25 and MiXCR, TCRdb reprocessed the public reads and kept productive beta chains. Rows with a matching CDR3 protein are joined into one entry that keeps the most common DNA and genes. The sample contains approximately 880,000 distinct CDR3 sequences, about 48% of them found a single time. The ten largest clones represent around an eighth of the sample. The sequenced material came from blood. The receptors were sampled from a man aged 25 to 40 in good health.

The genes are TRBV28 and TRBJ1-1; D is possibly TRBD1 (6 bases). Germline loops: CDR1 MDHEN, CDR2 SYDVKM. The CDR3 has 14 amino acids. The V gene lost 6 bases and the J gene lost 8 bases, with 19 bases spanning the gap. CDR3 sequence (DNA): TGTGCCAGCAGCCTGACTCAGGGGCCCGGGGAAGCTTTCTTT. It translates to CASSLTQGPGEAFF.

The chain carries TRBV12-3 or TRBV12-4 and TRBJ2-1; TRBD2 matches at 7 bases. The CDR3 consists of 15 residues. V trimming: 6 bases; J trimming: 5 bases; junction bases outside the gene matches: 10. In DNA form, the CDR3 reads TGTGCCAGCAGAGGGGACTATATTCCCAACAATGAGCAGTTCTTC. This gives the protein CASRGDYIPNNEQFF.

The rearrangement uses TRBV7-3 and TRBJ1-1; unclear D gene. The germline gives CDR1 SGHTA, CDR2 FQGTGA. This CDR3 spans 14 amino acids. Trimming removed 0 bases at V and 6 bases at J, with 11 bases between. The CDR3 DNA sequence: TGTGCCAGCAGCTTAACTGTAGAGGGTCCTGAAGCTTTCTTT. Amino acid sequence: CASSLTVEGPEAFF.

The CDR3 sequence is CASSQVITTGKAFF. The DNA of the CDR3 is TGCGCCAGCAGCCAAGTAATCACAACAGGCAAAGCTTTCTTT. The chain carries TRBV4-1 and TRBJ1-1; a weak D match, TRBD1 (5 bases). The germline V gene has CDR1 MGHRA and CDR2 YSYEKL. Trimming removed 1 base at V and 9 bases at J, with 15 bases between. The length of the CDR3 is 14 residues.

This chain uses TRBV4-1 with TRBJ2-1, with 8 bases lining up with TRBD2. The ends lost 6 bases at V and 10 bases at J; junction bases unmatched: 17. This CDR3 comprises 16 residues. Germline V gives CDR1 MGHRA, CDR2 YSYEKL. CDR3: CASSSIITGLAAEQFF. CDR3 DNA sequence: TGCGCCAGCAGTTCCATCATTACAGGACTAGCAGCGGAGCAGTTCTTC.

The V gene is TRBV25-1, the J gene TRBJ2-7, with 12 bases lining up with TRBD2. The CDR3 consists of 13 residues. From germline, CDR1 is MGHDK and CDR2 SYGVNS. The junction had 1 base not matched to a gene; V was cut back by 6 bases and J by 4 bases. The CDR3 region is CASRLAGGYEQYF. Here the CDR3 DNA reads TGTGCCAGCAGACTAGCGGGGGGATACGAGCAGTACTTC.

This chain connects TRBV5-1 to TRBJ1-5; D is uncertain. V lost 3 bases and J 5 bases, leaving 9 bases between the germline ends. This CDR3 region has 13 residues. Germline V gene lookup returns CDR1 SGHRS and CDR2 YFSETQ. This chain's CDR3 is CASSSDGYQPQHF. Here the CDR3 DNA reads TGCGCCAGCAGCTCGGACGGGTATCAGCCCCAGCATTTT.

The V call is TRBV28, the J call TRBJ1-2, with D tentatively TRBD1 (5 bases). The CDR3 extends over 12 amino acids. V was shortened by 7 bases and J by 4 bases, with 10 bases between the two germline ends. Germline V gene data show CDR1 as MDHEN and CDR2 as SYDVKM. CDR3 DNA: TGTGCCAGCACCACGGGACTCTATGGCTACACCTTC. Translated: CASTTGLYGYTF.

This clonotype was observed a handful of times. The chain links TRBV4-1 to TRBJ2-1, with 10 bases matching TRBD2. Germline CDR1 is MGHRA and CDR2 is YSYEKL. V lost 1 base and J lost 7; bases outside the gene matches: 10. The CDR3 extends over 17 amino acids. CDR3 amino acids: CASSQGSAGGLKNEQFF. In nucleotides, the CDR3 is TGCGCCAGCAGCCAAGGGTCAGCGGGGGGGTTGAAGAATGAGCAGTTCTTC.

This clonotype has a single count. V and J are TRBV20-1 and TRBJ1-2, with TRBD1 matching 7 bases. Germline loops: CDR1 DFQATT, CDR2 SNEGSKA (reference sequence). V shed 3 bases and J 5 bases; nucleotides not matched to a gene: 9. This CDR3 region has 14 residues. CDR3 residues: CSASPGQDPYGYTF. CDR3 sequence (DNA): TGCAGTGCTAGCCCCGGACAGGACCCGTATGGCTACACCTTC.

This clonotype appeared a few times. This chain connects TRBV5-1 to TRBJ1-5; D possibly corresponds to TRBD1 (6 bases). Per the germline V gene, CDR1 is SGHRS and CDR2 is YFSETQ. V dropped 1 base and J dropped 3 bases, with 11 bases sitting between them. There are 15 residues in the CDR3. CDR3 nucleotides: TGCGCCAGCAGCTTGTCGACAGGTTACAATCAGCCCCAGCATTTT. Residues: CASSLSTGYNQPQHF.

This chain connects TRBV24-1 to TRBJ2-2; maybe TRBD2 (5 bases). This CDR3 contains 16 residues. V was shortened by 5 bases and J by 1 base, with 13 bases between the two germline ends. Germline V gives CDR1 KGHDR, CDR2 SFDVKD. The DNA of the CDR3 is TGTGCCACCAGTGCTCTGACTGGACTGAACACCGGGGAGCTGTTTTTT. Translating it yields CATSALTGLNTGELFF.

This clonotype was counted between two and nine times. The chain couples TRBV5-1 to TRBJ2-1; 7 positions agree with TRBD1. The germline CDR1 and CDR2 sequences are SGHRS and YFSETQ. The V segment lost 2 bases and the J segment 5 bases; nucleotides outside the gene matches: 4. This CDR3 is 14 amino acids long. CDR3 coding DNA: TGCGCCAGCAGCTTTTTAGGGGGCCACAATGAGCAGTTCTTC. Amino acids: CASSFLGGHNEQFF.

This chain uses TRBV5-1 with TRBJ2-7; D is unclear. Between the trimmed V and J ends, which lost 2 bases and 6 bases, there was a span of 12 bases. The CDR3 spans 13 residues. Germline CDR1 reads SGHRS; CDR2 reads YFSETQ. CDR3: CASSFARTGEQYF. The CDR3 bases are TGCGCCAGCAGCTTTGCCAGGACGGGCGAGCAGTACTTC.

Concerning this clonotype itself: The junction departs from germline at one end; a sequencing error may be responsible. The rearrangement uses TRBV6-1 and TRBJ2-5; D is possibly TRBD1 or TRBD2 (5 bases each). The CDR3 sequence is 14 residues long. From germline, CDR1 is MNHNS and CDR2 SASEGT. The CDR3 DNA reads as TGTGCCAGCAGTGAAGCCAATGGGGACCGCACCCGGTACTTC. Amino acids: CASSEANGDRTRYF.

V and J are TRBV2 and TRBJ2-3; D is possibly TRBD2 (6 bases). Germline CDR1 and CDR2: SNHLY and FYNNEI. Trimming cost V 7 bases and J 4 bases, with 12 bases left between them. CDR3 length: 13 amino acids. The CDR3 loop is CASTTSWADTQYF. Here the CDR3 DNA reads TGTGCCAGCACTACTAGCTGGGCAGATACGCAGTATTTT.

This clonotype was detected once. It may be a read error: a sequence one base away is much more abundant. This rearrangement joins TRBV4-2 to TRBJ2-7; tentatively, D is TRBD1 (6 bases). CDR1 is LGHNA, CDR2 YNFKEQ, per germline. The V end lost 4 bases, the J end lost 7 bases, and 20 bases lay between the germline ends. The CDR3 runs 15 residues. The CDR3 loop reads CASSPRGGVGNEQYF. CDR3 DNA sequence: TGTGCCAGCAGCCCCCGTGGGGGCGTCGGCAATGAGCAGTACTTC.

As DNA, the CDR3 is TGCAGTGCGGGCACCTCCACAGGGAGCAATCAGCCCCAGCATTTT. Protein product: CSAGTSTGSNQPQHF. The chain joins TRBV20-1 to TRBJ1-5; D possibly corresponds to TRBD1 (6 bases). V gave up 6 bases and J gave up 1 base, with 16 bases separating them. The CDR3 covers 15 residues. Germline-derived CDR1 and CDR2 are DFQATT and SNEGSKA (reference sequence).

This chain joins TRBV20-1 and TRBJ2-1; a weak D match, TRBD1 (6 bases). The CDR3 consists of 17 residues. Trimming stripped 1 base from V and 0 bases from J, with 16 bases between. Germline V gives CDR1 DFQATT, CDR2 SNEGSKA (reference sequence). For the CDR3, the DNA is TGCAGTGCTAGAGCTGCTTCAGGGGTCAGCTCCTACAATGAGCAGTTCTTC. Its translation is CSARAASGVSSYNEQFF.

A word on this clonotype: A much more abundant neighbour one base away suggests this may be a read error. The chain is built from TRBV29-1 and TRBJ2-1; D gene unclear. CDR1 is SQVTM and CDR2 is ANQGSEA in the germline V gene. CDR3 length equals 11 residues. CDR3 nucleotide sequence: TGCGGCGCCGGGCATTACAATGAGCAGTTCTTC. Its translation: CGAGHYNEQFF.

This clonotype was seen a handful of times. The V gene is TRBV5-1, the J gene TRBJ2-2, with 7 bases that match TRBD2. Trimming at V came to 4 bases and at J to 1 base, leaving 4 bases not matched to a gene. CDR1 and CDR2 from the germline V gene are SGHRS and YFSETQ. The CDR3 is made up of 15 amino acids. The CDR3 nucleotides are TGCGCCAGCAGCATCTCTAGCGGGAACACCGGGGAGCTGTTTTTT. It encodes CASSISSGNTGELFF.

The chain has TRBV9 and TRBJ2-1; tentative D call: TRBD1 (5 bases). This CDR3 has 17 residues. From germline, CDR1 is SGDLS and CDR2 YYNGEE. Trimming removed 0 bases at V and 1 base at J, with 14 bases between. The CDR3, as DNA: TGTGCCAGCAGCGTAGTAGGGGCGATCGGGTCCTACAATGAGCAGTTCTTC. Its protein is CASSVVGAIGSYNEQFF.

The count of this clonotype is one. The CDR3 sequence is CASHGGSEQFF. CDR3 sequence (DNA): TGTGCCAGTCACGGGGGATCTGAGCAGTTCTTC. This chain links TRBV2 with TRBJ2-1; TRBD2 is a possible D gene (6 bases). Germline assignment: CDR1 SNHLY and CDR2 FYNNEI. V lost 9 bases and J lost 9, with 12 bases in between. The CDR3 contains 11 residues. The complete variable domain, with remaining parts taken from reference TRBV2 and TRBJ2-1, reads EPEVTQTPSHQVTQMGQEVILRCVPISNHLYFYWYRQILGQKVEFLVSFYNNEISEKSEIFDDQFSVERPDGSNFTLKIRSTKLEDSAMYFCASHGGSEQFFGPGTRLTVL.

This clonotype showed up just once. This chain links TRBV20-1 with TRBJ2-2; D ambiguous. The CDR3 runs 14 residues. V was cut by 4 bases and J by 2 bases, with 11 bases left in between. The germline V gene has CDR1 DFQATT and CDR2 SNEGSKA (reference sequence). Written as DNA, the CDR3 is TGCAGTGCTATAGGGCCTGTCAACACCGGGGAGCTGTTTTTT. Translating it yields CSAIGPVNTGELFF.

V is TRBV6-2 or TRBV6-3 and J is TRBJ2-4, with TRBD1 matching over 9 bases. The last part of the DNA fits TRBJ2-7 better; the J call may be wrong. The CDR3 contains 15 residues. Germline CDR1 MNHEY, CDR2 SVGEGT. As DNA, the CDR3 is TGTGCCAGCAGTCGAACGGGACAGGGTTCGGTCGAGCAGTACTTC. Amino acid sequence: CASSRTGQGSVEQYF.

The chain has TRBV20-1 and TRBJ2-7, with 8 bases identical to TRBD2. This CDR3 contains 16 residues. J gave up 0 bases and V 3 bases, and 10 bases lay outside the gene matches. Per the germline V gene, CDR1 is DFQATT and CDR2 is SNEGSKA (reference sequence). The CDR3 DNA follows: TGCAGTGCTAGTTCTCCCTCAGCGGGGGACTCCTACGAGCAGTACTTC. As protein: CSASSPSAGDSYEQYF.

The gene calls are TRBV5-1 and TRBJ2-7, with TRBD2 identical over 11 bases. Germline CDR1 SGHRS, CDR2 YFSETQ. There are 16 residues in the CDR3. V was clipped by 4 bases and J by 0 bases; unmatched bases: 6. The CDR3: CASSPSLAGGSYEQYF. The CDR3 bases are TGCGCCAGCAGCCCCTCCCTAGCGGGGGGCTCCTACGAGCAGTACTTC.

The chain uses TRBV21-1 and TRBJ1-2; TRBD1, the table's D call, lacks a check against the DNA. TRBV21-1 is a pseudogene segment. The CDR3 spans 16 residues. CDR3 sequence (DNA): TGTGCCAGCAGCGAAGAGTCGACAGGGCCCCGGAATGGCTACACCTTC. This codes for CASSEESTGPRNGYTF.